The subject of this entry is one TCR beta chain. These data are taken from a study of blood T cell repertoires in COVID-19. In the study overall: T cells, B-cell-depleted T cells, or PBMCs provided the cDNA or gDNA that served as material.

Under the authors' procedure: Reference gene primer amplification yielded estimated nucleated cell counts. Sequenced by immunoSEQ multiplex PCR; TCRdb stores in-frame clones only, minus some. V, J and clone size reflect that table, while D and trimming were determined from the DNA. The sample lists 250,000 to 350,000 clones; around 87% were seen once. Per germline, CDR1 SGHRS and CDR2 YFSETQ. The CDR3 has 16 amino acids. V dropped 4 bases and J dropped 1; count of bases not matched to a gene: 8. This rearrangement joins TRBV5-1 to TRBJ1-1, with 9 bases that match TRBD1. Material for sequencing was peripheral blood. This receptor was taken from a man aged 18 to 35 with active or convalescent COVID-19. The CDR3 DNA follows: TGCGCCAGCAGCCCCAAGCCGGGACAGGGGAACACTGAAGCTTTCTTT. Its translation is CASSPKPGQGNTEAFF.